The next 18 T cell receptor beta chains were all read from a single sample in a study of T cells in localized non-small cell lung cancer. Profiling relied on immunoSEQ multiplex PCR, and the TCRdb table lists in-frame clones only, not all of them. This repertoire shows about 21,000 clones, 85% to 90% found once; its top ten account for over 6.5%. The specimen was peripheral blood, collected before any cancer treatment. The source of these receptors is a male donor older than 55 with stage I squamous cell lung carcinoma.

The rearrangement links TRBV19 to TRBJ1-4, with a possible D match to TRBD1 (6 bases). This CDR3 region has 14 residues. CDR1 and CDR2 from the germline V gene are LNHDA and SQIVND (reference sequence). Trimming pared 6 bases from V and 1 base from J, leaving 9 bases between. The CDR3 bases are TGTGCCAGTAGCTTACAGGGAACTAATGAAAAACTGTTTTTT. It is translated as CASSLQGTNEKLFF.

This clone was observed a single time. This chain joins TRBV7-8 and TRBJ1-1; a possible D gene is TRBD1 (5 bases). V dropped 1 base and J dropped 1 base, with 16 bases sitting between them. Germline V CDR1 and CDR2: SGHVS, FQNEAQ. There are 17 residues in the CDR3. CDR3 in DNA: TGTGCCAGCAGCTTAGGGCCGGGGCGAACGAAGAACACTGAAGCTTTCTTT. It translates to CASSLGPGRTKNTEAFF.

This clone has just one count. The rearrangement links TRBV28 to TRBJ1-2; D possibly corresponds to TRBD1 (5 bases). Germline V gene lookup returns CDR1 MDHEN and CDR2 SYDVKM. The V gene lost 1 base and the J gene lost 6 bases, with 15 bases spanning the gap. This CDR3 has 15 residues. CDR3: CASSLSTPRGNGYTF. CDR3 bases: TGTGCCAGCAGTTTATCGACTCCACGGGGCAATGGCTACACCTTC.

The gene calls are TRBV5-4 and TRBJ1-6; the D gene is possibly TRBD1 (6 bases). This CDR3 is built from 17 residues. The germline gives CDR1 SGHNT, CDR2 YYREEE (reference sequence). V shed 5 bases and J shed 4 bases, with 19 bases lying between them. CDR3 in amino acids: CASRNQPGGQYNSPLHF. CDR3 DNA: TGTGCCAGCAGGAACCAACCCGGGGGCCAGTATAATTCACCCCTCCACTTT.

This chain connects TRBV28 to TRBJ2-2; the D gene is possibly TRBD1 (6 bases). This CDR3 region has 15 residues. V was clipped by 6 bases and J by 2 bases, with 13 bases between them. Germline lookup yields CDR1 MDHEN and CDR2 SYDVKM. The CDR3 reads CASRTSGVNTGELFF. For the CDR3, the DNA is TGTGCCAGCAGGACCTCAGGGGTTAACACCGGGGAGCTGTTTTTT.

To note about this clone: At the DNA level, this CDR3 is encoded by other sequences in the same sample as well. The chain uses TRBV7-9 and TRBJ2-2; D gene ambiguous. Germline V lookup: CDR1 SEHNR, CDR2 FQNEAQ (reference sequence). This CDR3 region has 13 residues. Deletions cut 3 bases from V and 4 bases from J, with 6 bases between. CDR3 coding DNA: TGTGCCAGCAGCTTGATGGGCACCGGGGAGCTGTTTTTT. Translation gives CASSLMGTGELFF.

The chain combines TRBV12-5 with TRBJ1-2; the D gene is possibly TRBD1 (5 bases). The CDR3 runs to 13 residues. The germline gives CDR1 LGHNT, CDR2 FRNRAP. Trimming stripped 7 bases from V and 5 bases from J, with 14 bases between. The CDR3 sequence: CASALTATYGYTF. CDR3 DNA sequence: TGTGCTAGTGCCCTGACAGCAACGTATGGCTACACCTTC.

CDR3 region: CASSLGGNTEAFF. The CDR3 bases are TGCGCCAGCAGCTTGGGGGGAAACACTGAAGCTTTCTTT. This chain links TRBV5-1 with TRBJ1-1; no definite D call. Germline CDR1 SGHRS, CDR2 YFSETQ. The V end was cut by 0 bases, the J end by 2 bases, with 5 bases between. This CDR3 comprises 13 residues. The full variable domain, its missing parts supplied by reference TRBV5-1 and TRBJ1-1, is KAGVTQTPRYLIKTRGQQVTLSCSPISGHRSVSWYQQTPGQGLQFLFEYFSETQRNKGNFPGRFSGRQFSNSRSEMNVSTLELGDSALYLCASSLGGNTEAFFGQGTRLTVV.

CDR3 loop: CASSPPGPKTEAFF. The DNA for the CDR3 is TGTGCCAGCTCACCACCGGGACCGAAGACTGAAGCTTTCTTT. The V and J genes are TRBV18 and TRBJ1-1; D is possibly TRBD1 (5 bases). Germline V lookup: CDR1 KGHSH, CDR2 LQKENI. The CDR3 is made up of 14 amino acids. The V end lost 0 bases, the J end lost 5 bases, and 10 bases lay between the germline ends.

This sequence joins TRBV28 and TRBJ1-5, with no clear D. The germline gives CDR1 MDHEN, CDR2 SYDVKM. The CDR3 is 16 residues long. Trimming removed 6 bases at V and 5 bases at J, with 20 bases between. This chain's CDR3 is CASSRLGDTDDQPQHF. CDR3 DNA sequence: TGTGCCAGCAGCCGGCTGGGAGACACGGACGATCAGCCCCAGCATTTT.

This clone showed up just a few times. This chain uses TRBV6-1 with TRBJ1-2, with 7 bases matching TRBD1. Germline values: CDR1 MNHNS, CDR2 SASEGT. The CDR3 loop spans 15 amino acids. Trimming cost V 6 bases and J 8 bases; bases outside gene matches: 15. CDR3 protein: CASRLPLEGAEGYTF. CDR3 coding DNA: TGTGCCAGCAGGCTGCCCCTCGAGGGGGCGGAGGGCTACACCTTC.

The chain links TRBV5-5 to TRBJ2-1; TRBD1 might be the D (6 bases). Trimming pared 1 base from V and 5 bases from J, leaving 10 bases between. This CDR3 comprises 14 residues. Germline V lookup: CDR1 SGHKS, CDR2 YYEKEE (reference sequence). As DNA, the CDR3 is TGTGCCAGCAGCTTGCCAGGGGCGGACAATGAGCAGTTCTTC. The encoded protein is CASSLPGADNEQFF.

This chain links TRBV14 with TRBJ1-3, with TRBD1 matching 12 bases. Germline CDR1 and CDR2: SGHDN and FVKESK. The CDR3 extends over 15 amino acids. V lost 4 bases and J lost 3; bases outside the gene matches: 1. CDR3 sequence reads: CASSRDRGHGNTIYF. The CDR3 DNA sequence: TGTGCCAGCAGCCGGGACAGGGGGCATGGAAACACCATATATTTT.

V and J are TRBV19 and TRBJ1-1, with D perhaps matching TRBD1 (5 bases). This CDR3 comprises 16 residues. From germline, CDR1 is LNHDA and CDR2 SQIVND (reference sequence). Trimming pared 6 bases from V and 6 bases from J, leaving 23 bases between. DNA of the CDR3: TGTGCCAGTAGGCCGAGTCCCGGGATCATAGGGGCTGAAGCTTTCTTT. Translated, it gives CASRPSPGIIGAEAFF.

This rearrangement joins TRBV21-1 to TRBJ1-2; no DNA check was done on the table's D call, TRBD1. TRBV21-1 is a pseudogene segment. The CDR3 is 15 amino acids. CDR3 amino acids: CASSFRPGTSYGYTF. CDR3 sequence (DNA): TGTGCCAGCAGCTTTCGTCCAGGGACAAGCTATGGCTACACCTTC.

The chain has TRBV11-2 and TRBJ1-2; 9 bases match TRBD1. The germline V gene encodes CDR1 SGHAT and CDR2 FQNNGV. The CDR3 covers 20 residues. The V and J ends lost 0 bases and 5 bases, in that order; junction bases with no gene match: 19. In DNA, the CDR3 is TGTGCCAGCAGCTTAGATCAAAGGTGGGTTCTGGGACAGGGTGGGTATGGCTACACCTTC. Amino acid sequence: CASSLDQRWVLGQGGYGYTF.

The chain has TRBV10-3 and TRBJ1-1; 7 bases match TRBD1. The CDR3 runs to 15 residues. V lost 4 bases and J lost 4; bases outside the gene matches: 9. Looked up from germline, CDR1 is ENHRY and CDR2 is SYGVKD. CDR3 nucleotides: TGTGCCATCAGTGTGGGAGGCAGGGGGTCCACTGAAGCTTTCTTT. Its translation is CAISVGGRGSTEAFF.

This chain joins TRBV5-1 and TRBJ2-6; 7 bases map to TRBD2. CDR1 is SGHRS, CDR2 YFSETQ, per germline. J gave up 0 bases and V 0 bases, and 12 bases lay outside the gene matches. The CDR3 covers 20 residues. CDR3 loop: CASSLAVGSAGLSGANVLTF. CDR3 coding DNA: TGCGCCAGCAGCTTGGCGGTCGGCTCAGCGGGGCTCTCTGGGGCCAACGTCCTGACTTTC. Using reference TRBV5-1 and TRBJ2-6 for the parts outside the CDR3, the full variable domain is KAGVTQTPRYLIKTRGQQVTLSCSPISGHRSVSWYQQTPGQGLQFLFEYFSETQRNKGNFPGRFSGRQFSNSRSEMNVSTLELGDSALYLCASSLAVGSAGLSGANVLTFGAGSRLTVL.